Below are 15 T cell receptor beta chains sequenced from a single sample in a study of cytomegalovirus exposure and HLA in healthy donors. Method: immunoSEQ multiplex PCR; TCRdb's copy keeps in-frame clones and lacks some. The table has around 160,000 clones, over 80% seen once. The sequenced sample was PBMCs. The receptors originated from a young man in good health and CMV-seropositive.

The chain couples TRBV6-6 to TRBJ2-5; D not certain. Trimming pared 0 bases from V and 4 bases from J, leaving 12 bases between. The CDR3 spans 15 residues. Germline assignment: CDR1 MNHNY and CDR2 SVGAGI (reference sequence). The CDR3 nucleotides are TGTGCCAGCAGTTACTCGCCAGTACGTCTAGAGACCCAGTACTTC. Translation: CASSYSPVRLETQYF.

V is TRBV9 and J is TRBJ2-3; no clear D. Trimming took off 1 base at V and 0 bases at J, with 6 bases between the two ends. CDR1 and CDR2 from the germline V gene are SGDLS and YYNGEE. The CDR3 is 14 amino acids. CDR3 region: CASSVLSSTDTQYF. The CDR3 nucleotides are TGTGCCAGCAGCGTATTATCTAGCACAGATACGCAGTATTTT.

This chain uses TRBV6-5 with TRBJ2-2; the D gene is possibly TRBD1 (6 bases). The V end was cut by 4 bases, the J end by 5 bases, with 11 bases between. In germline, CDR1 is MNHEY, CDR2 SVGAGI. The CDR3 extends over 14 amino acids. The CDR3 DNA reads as TGTGCCAGCAGTTCCCCGAGGGGGACCGGGGAGCTGTTTTTT. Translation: CASSSPRGTGELFF.

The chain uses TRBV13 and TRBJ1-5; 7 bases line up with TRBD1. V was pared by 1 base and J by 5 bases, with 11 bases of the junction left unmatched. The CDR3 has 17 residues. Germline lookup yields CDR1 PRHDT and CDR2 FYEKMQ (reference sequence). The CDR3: CASSLATGEPFHQPQHF. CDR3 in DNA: TGTGCCAGCAGCTTAGCCACAGGGGAACCCTTCCATCAGCCCCAGCATTTT.

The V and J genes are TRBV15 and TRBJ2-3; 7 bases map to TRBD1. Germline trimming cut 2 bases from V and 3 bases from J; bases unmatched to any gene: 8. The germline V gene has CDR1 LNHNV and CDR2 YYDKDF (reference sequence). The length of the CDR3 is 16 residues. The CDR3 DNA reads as TGTGCCACCAGCAGACGCAAGGGGGCCCCGACAGATACGCAGTATTTT. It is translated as CATSRRKGAPTDTQYF. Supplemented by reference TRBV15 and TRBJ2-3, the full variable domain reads DAMVIQNPRYQVTQFGKPVTLSCSQTLNHNVMYWYQQKSSQAPKLLFHYYDKDFNNEADTPDNFQSRRPNTSFCFLDIRSPGLGDTAMYLCATSRRKGAPTDTQYFGPGTRLTVL.

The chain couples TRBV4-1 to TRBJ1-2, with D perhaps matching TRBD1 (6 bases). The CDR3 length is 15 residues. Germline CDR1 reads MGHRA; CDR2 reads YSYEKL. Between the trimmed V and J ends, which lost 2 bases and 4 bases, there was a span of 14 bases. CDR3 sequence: CASSQNSGEGYGYTF. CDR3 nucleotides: TGCGCCAGCAGCCAAAACTCAGGGGAGGGCTATGGCTACACCTTC.

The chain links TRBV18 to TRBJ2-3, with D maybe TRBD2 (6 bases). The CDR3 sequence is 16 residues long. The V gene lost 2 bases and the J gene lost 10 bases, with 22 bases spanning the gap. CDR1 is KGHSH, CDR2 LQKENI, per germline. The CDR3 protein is CASSPTRGTDFDAQYF. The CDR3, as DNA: TGTGCCAGCTCACCAACTCGCGGGACGGATTTCGATGCGCAGTATTTT. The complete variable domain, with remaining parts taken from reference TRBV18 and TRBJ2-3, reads NAGVMQNPRHLVRRRGQEARLRCSPMKGHSHVYWYRQLPEEGLKFMVYLQKENIIDESGMPKERFSAEFPKEGPSILRIQQVVRGDSAAYFCASSPTRGTDFDAQYFGPGTRLTVL.

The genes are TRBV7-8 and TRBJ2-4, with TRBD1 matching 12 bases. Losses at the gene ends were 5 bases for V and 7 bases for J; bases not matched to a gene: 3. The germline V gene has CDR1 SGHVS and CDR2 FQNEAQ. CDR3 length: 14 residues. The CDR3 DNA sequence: TGTGCCAGCAGCCTGGGACAGGGGGCGAACATTCAGTACTTC. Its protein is CASSLGQGANIQYF.

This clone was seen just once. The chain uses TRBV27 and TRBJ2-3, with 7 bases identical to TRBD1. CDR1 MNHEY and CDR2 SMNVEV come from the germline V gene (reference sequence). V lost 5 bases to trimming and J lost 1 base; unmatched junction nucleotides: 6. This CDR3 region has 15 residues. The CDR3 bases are TGTGCCAGCAGTCCCCGACAGGGACGCACAGATACGCAGTATTTT. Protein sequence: CASSPRQGRTDTQYF.

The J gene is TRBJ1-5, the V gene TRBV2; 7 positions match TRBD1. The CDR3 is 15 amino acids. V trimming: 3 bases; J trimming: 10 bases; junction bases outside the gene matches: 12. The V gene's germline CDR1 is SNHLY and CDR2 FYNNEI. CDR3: CASSDWRGPAGPQHF. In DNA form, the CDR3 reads TGTGCCAGCAGTGATTGGAGGGGGCCAGCTGGCCCCCAGCATTTT.

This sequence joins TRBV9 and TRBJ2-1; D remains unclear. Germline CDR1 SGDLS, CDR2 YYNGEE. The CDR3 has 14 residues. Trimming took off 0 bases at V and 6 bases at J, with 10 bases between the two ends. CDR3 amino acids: CASSVEGVPNEQFF. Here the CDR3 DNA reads TGTGCCAGCAGCGTAGAAGGAGTACCCAATGAGCAGTTCTTC.

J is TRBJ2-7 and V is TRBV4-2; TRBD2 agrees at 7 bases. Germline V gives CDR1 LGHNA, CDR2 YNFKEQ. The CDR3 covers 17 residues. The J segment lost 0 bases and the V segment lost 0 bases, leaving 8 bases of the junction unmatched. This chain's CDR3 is CASSQEEEGGLSYEQYF. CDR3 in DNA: TGTGCCAGCAGCCAAGAAGAGGAGGGAGGGCTCTCCTACGAGCAGTACTTC.

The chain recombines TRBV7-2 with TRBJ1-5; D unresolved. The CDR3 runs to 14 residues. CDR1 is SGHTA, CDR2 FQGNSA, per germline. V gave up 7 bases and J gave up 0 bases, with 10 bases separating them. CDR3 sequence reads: CASNPGNSNQPQHF. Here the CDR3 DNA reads TGTGCCAGCAACCCTGGCAATAGCAATCAGCCCCAGCATTTT.

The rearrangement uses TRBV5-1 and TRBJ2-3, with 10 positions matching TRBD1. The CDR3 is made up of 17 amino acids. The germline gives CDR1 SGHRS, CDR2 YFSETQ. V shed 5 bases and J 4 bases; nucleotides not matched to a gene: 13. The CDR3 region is CASSFSSTGGGADTQYF. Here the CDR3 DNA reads TGCGCCAGCAGTTTTTCCTCGACAGGGGGCGGTGCAGATACGCAGTATTTT.

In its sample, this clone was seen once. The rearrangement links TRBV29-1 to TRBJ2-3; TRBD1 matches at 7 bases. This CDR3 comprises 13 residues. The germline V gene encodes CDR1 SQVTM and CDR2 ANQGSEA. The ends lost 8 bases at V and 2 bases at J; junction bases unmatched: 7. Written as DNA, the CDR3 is TGCAGCCTTGCCGGGACAGTCACAGATACGCAGTATTTT. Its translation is CSLAGTVTDTQYF.